This T cell receptor (beta chain) was obtained from a study of Ad26.COV2.S vaccination and SARS-CoV-2 variants. With regard to this clone: The antigen remains unidentified.

Libraries were prepared by immunoSEQ multiplex PCR; TCRdb keeps only in-frame clonotypes and omits some of them. The sample holds some 250,000 clones, approximately 88% seen once. Treatment given: about 20 received Ad26.COV2.S at low or high dose, single or two shots; about 5 received placebo; per-sample allocation not given. Day 63 after the first vaccine or placebo injection was the time point for sampling. Boston provided a donor who was an adult aged 18-55 years. Vaccination employed an Ad26 vector expressing the Wuhan-strain SARS-CoV-2 spike. Trimming stripped 0 bases from V and 8 bases from J, with 28 bases between. Per the germline V gene, CDR1 is KGHDR and CDR2 is SFDVKD. CDR3 size: 20 residues. Findings and limits, study-wide: Post-vaccination breadth of spike-specific CD8+ and CD4+ T cell responses was reportedly substantial.

The receptor was derived from a person between 18 and 60 years old who received the Ad26.COV2.S COVID-19 vaccine or a placebo. This sample comprised peripheral blood, obtained in a trial of Ad26.COV2.S vaccine versus placebo. The rearrangement uses TRBV24-1 and TRBJ2-1; tentatively, D is TRBD1 or TRBD2 (5 bases each). CDR3 in DNA: TGTGCCACCAGTGATTTGCGCGGCTGGGTCGGGACCACCAAATCCGATGAGCAGTTCTTC. It specifies CATSDLRGWVGTTKSDEQFF.